This T cell receptor beta chain was recorded in a study of cytomegalovirus exposure and HLA in healthy donors (dated by TCRdb to the late 2010s). About the study as a whole: A later analysis indicated that the 120 or so validation repertoires were generated on the platform also employed for the 700 or so repertoires of the first cohort. High-throughput TCR immunosequencing, statistical association of individual TCRs with disease status, and machine learning were combined to predict cytomegalovirus infection status. The study aimed to test whether cataloging public T cell receptors could reveal signatures of past pathogen exposure. Along with the approximately 620-subject first cohort, a separate validation cohort of some 130 different subjects was used. The paper as a whole reports these results and caveats: A total of fewer than 200 TCR beta chains were listed by the study as associated with cytomegalovirus. The classifier was reported to diagnose cytomegalovirus status with high specificity and sensitivity in both the original and validation cohorts. In vitro tests confirmed that a few of the cytomegalovirus-associated TCR beta chains recognize cytomegalovirus antigens. A later analysis had no HLA typing for the validation cohort, so co-occurrence there was scored across all 130 or so repertoires. Across donors, most TCR sequences were observed very rarely, whereas some public TCRs were present in many individuals. A later analysis found that TCRs clustered in the first cohort also tended to co-occur in the 130 or so validation repertoires, with more than 90% of cluster scores above 0. The authors suggested that the approach could potentially be generalized to other disease states and immunological phenotypes.

The donors belonged to the validation cohort of around 120 subjects, which was separate from the approximately 660-subject first cohort. Including cysteine and phenylalanine, the CDR3 has 15 amino acids. CDR3 DNA only is kept here, 45 bases in frame from base 1. V has 0 bases trimmed and J has 2 bases trimmed; junction bases matching no gene number 0. Per the germline V gene, SGHVS is the CDR1 and FNYEAQ is the CDR2. The method was the immunoSEQ multiplex PCR assay. The study's processing was this. A statistical classification framework was built for diagnosing cytomegalovirus status from the catalog of TCR beta chain sequences. TCRdb mirrors the immuneACCESS table, restricted to in-frame sequences. Some clones are absent from its copies; in checked studies, under half trace to an unresolved V gene, and the reason for the others is unknown. Clone size and the V and J calls come from that table; the DNA yielded D and trimming. This sample is represented by tens of thousands of clones; about 93% of them were singletons. About 3.5% of the sample is taken by the ten largest.

As concerns this clone: The clone's antigen remains unknown. No qualities accompany the bases; no much larger clone lies one base away.

The receptor chain draws on TRBV7-6 and TRBJ1-2, and 10 junctional nucleotides match TRBD1. The sample consisted of PBMCs. The receptor was isolated from a man younger than 30 in good health and CMV-seronegative. The nucleotides read TGTGCCAGCAGCTTAGCGGGACAGGGGAACTATGGCTACACCTTC. The encoded protein is CASSLAGQGNYGYTF. Reference TRBV7-6 and TRBJ1-2 genes cover what lies past the CDR3, so the full variable domain is GAGVSQSPRYKVTKRGQDVALRCDPISGHVSLYWYRQALGQGPEFLTYFNYEAQQDKSGLPNDRFSAERPEGSISTLTIQRTEQRDSAMYRCASSLAGQGNYGYTFGSGTRLTVV.